Listed here is a single T cell receptor beta chain. CDR1 is KGHDR and CDR2 is SFDVKD in the germline V gene. Trimming removed 1 base from V and 2 bases from J, with 7 bases in between. The CDR3 has 14 amino acids. The data were obtained in a study of blood T cells in healthy people across ages. Using a J-beta primer mix together with a sample-barcoded 5' primer, a second PCR was run for roughly 6 to 11 cycles. TCRdb fed the 5' RACE reads into MiXCR, producing one record per CDR3 protein. The sample lists 1.5 million to 2 million distinct CDR3 sequences, 49% seen once, with less than 2.5% in the top ten. Each sample yielded at least 6.5 million isolated PBMCs.

The J gene is TRBJ2-5, the V gene TRBV24-1, with D possibly matching TRBD1 (6 bases). The sample was blood. The TCR originated in a woman between 35 and 50 years old in good health. The CDR3 is CATSDFQGQETQYF. The CDR3 DNA follows: TGTGCCACCAGTGATTTTCAGGGGCAAGAGACCCAGTACTTC.